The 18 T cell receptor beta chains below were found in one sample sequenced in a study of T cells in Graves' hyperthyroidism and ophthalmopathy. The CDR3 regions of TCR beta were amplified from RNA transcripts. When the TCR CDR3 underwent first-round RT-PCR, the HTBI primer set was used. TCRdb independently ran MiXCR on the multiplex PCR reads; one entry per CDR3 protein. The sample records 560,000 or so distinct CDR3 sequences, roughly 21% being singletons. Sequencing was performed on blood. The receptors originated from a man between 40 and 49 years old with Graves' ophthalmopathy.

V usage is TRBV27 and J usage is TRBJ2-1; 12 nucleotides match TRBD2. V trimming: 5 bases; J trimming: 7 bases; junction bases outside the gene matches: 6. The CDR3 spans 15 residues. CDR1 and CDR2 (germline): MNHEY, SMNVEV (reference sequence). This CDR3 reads CASSPGLAGKNEQFF. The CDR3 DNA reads TGTGCCAGCAGTCCAGGACTAGCGGGAAAGAATGAGCAGTTCTTC.

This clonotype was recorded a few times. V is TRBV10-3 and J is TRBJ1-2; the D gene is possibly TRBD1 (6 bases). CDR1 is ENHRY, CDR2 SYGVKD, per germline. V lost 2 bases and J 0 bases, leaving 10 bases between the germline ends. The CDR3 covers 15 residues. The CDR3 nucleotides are TGTGCCATCAGTGAGCTGGACAGAGCTAACTATGGCTACACCTTC. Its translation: CAISELDRANYGYTF.

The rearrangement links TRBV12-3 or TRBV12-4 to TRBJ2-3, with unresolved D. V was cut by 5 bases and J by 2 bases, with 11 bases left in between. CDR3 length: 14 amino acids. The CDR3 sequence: CASSAADDTDTQYF. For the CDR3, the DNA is TGTGCCAGCAGTGCCGCGGACGACACAGATACGCAGTATTTT.

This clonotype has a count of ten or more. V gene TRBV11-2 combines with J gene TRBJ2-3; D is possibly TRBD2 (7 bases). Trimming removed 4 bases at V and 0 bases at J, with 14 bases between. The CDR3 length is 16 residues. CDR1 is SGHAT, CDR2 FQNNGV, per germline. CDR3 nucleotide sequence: TGTGCCAGCAGCTCCACGGGGGGCGTAAGCACAGATACGCAGTATTTT. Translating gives CASSSTGGVSTDTQYF.

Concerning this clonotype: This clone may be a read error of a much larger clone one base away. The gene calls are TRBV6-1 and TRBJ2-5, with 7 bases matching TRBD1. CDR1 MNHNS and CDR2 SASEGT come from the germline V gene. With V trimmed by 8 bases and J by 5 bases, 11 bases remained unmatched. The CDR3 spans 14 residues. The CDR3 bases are TGTGCCAGCGAATCGACAGGGCCTTTGGAGACCCAGTACTTC. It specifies CASESTGPLETQYF.

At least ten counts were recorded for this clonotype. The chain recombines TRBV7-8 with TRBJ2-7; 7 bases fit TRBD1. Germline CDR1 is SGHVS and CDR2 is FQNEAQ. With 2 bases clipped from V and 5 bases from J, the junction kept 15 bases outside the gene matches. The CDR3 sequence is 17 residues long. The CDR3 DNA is TGTGCCAGCAGCTTAAGTTTCCGCAGGGGGTTTGGGAACGAGCAGTACTTC. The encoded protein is CASSLSFRRGFGNEQYF.

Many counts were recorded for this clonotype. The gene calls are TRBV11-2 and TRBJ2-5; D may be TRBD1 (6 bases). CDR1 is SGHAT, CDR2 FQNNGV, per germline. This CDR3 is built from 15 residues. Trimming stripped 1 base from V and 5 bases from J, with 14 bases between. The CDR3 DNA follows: TGTGCCAGCAGCTTAGGGATTGGGGGCGGGGAGACCCAGTACTTC. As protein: CASSLGIGGGETQYF.

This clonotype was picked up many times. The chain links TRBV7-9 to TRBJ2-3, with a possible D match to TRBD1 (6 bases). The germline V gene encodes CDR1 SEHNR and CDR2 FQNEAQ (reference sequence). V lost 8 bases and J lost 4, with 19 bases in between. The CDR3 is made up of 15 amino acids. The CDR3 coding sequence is TGTGCCAGCGAAGGGTATGCTGCAGGGGCAGATACGCAGTATTTT. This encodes CASEGYAAGADTQYF.

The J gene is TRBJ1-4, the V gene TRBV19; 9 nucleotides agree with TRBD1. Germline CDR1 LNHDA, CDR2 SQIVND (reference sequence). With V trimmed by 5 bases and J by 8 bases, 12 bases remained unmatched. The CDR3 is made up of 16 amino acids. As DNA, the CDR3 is TGTGCCAGTAGTCCCACCTCCGGGACAGGGCAAGAAAAACTGTTTTTT. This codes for CASSPTSGTGQEKLFF. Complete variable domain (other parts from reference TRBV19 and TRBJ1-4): DGGITQSPKYLFRKEGQNVTLSCEQNLNHDAMYWYRQDPGQGLRLIYYSQIVNDFQKGDIAEGYSVSREKKESFPLTVTSAQKNPTAFYLCASSPTSGTGQEKLFFGSGTQLSVL.

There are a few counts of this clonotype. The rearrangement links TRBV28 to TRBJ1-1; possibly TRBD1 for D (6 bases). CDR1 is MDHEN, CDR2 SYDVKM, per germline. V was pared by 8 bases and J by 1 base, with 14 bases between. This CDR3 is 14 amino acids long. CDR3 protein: CASDTGTPNTEAFF. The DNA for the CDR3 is TGTGCCAGCGATACCGGGACACCGAACACTGAAGCTTTCTTT.

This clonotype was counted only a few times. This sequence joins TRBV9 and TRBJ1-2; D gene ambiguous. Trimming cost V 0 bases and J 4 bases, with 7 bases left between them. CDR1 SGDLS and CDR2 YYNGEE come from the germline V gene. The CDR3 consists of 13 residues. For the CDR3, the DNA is TGTGCCAGCAGCGTAGGTGGGTTCTATGGCTACACCTTC. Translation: CASSVGGFYGYTF.

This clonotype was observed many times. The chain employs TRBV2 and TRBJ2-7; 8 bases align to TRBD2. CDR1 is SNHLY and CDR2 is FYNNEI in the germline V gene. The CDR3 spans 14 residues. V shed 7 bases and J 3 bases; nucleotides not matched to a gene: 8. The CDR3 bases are TGTGCCAGCACCGACGGGGGGGCGCACTACGAGCAGTACTTC. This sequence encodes CASTDGGAHYEQYF.

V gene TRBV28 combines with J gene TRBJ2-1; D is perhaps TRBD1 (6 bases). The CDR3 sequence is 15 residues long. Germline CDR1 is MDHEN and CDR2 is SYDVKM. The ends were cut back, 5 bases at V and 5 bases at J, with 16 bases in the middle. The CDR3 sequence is CASSTSSTGNNEQFF. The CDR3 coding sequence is TGTGCCAGCAGTACTTCATCCACAGGGAACAATGAGCAGTTCTTC.

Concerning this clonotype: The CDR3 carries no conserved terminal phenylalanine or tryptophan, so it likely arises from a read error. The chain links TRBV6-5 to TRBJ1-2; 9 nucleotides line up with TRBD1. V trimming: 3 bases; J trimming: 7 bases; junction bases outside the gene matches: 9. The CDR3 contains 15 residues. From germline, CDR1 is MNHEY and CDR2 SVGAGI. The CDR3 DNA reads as TGTGCCAGCAGTTATTCGCTTACAGGGGGCAGTGGCTACACCCTC. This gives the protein CASSYSLTGGSGYTL.

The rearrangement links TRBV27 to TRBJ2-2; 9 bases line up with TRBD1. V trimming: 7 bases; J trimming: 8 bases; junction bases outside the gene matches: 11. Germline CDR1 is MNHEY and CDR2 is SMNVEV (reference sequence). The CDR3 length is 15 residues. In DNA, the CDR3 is TGTGCCAGCACCCAGAACAGGGGGCAATTGGGGGAGCTGTTTTTT. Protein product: CASTQNRGQLGELFF.

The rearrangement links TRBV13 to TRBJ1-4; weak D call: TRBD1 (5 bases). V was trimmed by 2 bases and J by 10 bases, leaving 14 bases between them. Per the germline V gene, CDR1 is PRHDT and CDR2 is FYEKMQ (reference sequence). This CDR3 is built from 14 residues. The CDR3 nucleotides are TGTGCCAGCAGCTTAAGAGGATTCCAGGGAAAACTGTTTTTT. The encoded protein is CASSLRGFQGKLFF.

The CDR3 spells CASSLDSQTYEQYF. The CDR3 DNA sequence: TGCGCCAGCAGCTTGGACAGCCAAACCTACGAGCAGTACTTC. This chain joins TRBV5-1 and TRBJ2-7; no definite D call. The CDR3 runs to 14 residues. CDR1 SGHRS and CDR2 YFSETQ come from the germline V gene. V shed 0 bases and J shed 2 bases, with 9 bases lying between them. Complete variable domain (other parts from reference TRBV5-1 and TRBJ2-7): KAGVTQTPRYLIKTRGQQVTLSCSPISGHRSVSWYQQTPGQGLQFLFEYFSETQRNKGNFPGRFSGRQFSNSRSEMNVSTLELGDSALYLCASSLDSQTYEQYFGPGTRLTVT.

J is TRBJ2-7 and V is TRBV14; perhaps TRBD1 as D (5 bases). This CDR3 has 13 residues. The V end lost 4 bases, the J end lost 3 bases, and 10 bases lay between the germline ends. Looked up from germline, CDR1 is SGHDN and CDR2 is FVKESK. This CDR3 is CASSPWGHYEQYF. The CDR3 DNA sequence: TGTGCCAGCAGCCCATGGGGCCACTACGAGCAGTACTTC.